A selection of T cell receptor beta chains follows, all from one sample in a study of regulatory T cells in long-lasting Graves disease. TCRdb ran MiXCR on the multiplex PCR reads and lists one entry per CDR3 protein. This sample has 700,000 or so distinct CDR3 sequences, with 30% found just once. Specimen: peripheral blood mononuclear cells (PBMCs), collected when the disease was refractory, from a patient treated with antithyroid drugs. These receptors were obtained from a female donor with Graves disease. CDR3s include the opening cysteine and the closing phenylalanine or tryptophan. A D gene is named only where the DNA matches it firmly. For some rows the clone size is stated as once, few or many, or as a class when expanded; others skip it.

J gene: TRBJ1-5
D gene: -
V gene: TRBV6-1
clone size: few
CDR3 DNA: TGTGCCAGCAGTGAACTGGGGGATAGCAATCAGCCCCAGCATTTT
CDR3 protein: CASSELGDSNQPQHF

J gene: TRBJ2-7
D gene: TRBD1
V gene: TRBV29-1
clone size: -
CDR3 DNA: TGCAGCGTTAGGACAGGGAATGCCTACGAGCAGTACTTC
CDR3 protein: CSVRTGNAYEQYF

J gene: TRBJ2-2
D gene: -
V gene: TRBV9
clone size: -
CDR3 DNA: TGTGCCAGCAGCCCCAGTGAAGACGCGAACACCGGGGAGCTGTTTTTT
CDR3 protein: CASSPSEDANTGELFF

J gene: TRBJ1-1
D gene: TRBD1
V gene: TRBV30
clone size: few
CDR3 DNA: TGTGCCTGGGGGAGGGACAGTGACTTCACTGAAGCTTTCTTT
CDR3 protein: CAWGRDSDFTEAFF

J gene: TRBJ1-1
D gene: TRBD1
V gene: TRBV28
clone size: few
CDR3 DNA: TGTGCCAGCAGATCCCGACAGGGCCCTAGGAAGCTTTTCTTT
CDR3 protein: CASRSRQGPRKLFF

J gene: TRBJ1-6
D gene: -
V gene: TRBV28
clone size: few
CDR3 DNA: TGTGCCAGCAGTTTAAATGCAGGGGAAGGTTTTAATTCACCCCTCCACTTT
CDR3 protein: CASSLNAGEGFNSPLHF

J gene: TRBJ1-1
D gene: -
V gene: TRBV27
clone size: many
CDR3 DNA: TGTGCCAGCAGTTTTTACGGATTGGGGATAGAAGCTTTCTTT
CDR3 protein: CASSFYGLGIEAFF

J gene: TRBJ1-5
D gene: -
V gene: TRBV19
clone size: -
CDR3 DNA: TGTGCCAGTAGTACACTAGAAATAGGACAGAGCAATCAGCCCCAGCATTTT
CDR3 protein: CASSTLEIGQSNQPQHF

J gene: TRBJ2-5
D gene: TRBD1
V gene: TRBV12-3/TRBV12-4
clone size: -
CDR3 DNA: TGTGCCAGCAGTTCCCGGGACAGGGGTCCAGAGACCCAGTACTTC
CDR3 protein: CASSSRDRGPETQYF

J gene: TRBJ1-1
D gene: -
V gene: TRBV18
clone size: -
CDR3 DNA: TGTGCCAGCTCACTTCAAGGGGGGGCTGAAGCTTTCTTT
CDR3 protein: CASSLQGGAEAFF

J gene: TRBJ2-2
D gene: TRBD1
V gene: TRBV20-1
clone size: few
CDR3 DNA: TGCAGTGCTAGAGAGCGCCTACAGGGGGACACCGGGGAGCTGTTTTTT
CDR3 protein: CSARERLQGDTGELFF

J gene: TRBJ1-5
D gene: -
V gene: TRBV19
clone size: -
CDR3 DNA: TGTGCCAGTAGTCCGCTTGGGGTTGGTCAGCCCCAGCATTTT
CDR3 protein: CASSPLGVGQPQHF

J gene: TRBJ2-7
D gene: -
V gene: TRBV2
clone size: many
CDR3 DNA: TGTGCCAGCAGTGAGAGACATGCCTCCTACGAGCAGTACTTC
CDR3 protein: CASSERHASYEQYF

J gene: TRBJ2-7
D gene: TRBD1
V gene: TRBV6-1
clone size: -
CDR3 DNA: TGTGCCAGGACACAGGGGCCCTACGAGCAGTGCTTC
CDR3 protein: CARTQGPYEQCF

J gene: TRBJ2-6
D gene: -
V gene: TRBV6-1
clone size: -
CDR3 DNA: TGTGCCAGCAGGCCGACTGGGGCCAACGTCCTGACTTTC
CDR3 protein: CASRPTGANVLTF

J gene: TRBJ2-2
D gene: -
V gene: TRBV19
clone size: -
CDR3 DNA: TGTGCCAGTAGTATAGGGGGGACGAACACCGGGGAGCTGTTTTTT
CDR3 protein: CASSIGGTNTGELFF

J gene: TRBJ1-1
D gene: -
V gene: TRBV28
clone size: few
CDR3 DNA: TGTGCCACTTTGTGGGGCAGCAGGAGGACTGAAGCTTTCTTT
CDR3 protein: CATLWGSRRTEAFF

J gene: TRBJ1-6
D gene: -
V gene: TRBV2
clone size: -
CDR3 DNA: TGTGCCAGCAGGGCGGACAGCTCCTATAATTCACCCCTCCACTTT
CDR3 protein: CASRADSSYNSPLHF

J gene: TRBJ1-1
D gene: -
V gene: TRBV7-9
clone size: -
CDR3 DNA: TGTGCCAGCAGCTTAGAGGGGCCAGGGGTGACTTTCTTT
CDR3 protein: CASSLEGPGVTFF

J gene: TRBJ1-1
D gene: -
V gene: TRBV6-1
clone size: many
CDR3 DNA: TGTGCCAGCAGTGATAACAGGGCCGGCACTGAAGCTTTCTTT
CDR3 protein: CASSDNRAGTEAFF

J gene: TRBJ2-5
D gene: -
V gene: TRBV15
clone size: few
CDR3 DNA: TGTGCCACCAGCCAGGGTGTGACCCAGTACTTC
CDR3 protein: CATSQGVTQYF

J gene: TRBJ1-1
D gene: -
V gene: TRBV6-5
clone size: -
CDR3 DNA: TGTGCCAGCAGTTACTTACAGAACATGAACACTGAAGCTTTCTTT
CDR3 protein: CASSYLQNMNTEAFF

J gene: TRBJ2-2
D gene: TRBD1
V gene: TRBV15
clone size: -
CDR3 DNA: TGTGCCACCAGCAGTGGACAGGCTCGCACCGGGGAGCTGTTTTTT
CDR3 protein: CATSSGQARTGELFF

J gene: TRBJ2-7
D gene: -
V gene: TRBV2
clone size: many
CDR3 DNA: TGTGCCAGCCGCTGGGAAGGCAGCTCCTACGAGCAGTACTTC
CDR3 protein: CASRWEGSSYEQYF

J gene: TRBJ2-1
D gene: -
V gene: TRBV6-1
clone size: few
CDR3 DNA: TGTGCCAGCAGTACTCTAGCGCCTACCTACAATGAGCAGTTCTTC
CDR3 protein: CASSTLAPTYNEQFF

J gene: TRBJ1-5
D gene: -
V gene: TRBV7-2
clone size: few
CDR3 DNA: TGTGCCAGCAGCCTCGATGCAGGGGCGGGTTTCAATCAGCCCCAGCATTTT
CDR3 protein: CASSLDAGAGFNQPQHF

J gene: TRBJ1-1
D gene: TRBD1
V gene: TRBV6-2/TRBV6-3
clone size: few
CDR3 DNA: TGTGCCAGCAGCTCACTTGGGACAGGGATAACTGAAGCTTTCTTT
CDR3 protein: CASSSLGTGITEAFF

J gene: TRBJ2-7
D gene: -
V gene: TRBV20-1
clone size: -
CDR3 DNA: TGCAGTGCCACGGGACAAGATACCTACGAGCAGTACTTC
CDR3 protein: CSATGQDTYEQYF

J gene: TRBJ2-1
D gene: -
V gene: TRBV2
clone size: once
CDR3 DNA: TGTGCCAGCAGTGAACCGGGGGCCTACAATGAGCAGTTCTTC
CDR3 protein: CASSEPGAYNEQFF

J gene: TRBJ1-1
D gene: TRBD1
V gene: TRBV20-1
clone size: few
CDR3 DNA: TGCAGTGCTAGATGGCCCATGACAGGGTGGACTGAAGCTTTCTTT
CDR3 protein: CSARWPMTGWTEAFF

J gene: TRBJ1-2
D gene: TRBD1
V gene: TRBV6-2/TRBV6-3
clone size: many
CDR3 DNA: TGTGCCAGCAGCCCCGAGGGGGCTGGAGGCTACACCTTC
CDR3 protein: CASSPEGAGGYTF

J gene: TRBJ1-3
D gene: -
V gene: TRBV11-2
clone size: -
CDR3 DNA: TGTGCCAGCAGCTTAGTCTTCAGCTCTGGAAACACCATATATTTT
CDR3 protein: CASSLVFSSGNTIYF

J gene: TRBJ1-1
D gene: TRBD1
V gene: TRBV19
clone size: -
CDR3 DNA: TGTGCCAGTAGTACGACAGGGCGGGTCACTGAAGCTTTCTTT
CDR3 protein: CASSTTGRVTEAFF

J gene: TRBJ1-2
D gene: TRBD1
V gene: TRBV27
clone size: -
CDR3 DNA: TGTGCCAGCCGTTCCTCGGCGGGACAGGGGTATGGCTACACCTTC
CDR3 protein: CASRSSAGQGYGYTF

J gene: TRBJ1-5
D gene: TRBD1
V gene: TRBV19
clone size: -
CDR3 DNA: TGTGCCAGTAGCCCGAGTATAGGGACAGTTCAGCCCCAGCATTTT
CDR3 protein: CASSPSIGTVQPQHF

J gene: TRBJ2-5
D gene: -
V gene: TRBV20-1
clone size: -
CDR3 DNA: TGCAGTGCCGAAAACTACCTCTCTATCCAAGAGACCCAGTACTTC
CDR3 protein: CSAENYLSIQETQYF

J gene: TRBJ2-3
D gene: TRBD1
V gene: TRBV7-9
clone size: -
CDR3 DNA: TGTGCCAGCAGCGCTAGCTGGGGACAGGGAAGACTCACAGATACGCAGTATTTT
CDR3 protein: CASSASWGQGRLTDTQYF

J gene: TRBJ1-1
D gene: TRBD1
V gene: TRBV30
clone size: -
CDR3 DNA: TGTGCCTGGAGTCCGGGACAGGGGAGAGCTTTCTTT
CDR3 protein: CAWSPGQGRAFF

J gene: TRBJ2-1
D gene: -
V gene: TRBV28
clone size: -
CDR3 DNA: TGTGCCAGCAGGAGGACGGGACGGAGCTCCTACAATGAGCAGTTCTTC
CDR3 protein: CASRRTGRSSYNEQFF

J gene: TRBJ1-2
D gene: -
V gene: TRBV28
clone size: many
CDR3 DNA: TGTGCCAGCAGTTTGGGGATTTTCAACTATGGCTACACCTTC
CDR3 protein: CASSLGIFNYGYTF

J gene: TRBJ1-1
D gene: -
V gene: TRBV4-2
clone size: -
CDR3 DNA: TGTGCCAGCAGCCAAGTTTACCCAGTGAACGCTGAAGCTTTCTTT
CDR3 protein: CASSQVYPVNAEAFF

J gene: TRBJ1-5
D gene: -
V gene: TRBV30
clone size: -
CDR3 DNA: TGTGCCTGGAGTGTACGAGGGAGGATGAGCAATCAGCCCCAGCATTTT
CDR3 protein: CAWSVRGRMSNQPQHF

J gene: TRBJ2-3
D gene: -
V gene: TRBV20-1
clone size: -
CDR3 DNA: TGCAGTGAAGGCACAGATACGCAGTATTTT
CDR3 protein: CSEGTDTQYF